These 10 T cell receptor beta chains came from one sample sequenced in a study of control samples from healthy donors and cancer patients. The method was immunoSEQ multiplex PCR; TCRdb's version includes in-frame clones alone and lacks a portion of them. The sample contains fewer than 200,000 clones, 80% to 90% of which appear only once. Sequenced sample: blood. Receptors were obtained from a young woman in good health.

The rearrangement uses TRBV7-9 and TRBJ2-3; D not resolved. This CDR3 has 17 residues. CDR1 and CDR2 from the germline V gene are SEHNR and FQNEAQ (reference sequence). V gave up 5 bases and J gave up 2 bases, with 20 bases separating them. The CDR3 is CASSLLNYRNNTDTQYF. In DNA form, the CDR3 reads TGTGCCAGCAGCCTCCTCAACTACCGTAACAACACAGATACGCAGTATTTT.

This chain links TRBV25-1 with TRBJ2-3, with 8 nucleotides matching TRBD2. The CDR3 is 16 residues long. The V gene's germline CDR1 is MGHDK and CDR2 SYGVNS. With 0 bases clipped from V and 6 bases from J, the junction kept 8 bases outside the gene matches. DNA of the CDR3: TGTGCCAGCAGTGAATATATTAGCGGGACTTCGGATACGCAGTATTTT. Residues: CASSEYISGTSDTQYF.

This chain connects TRBV28 to TRBJ1-3, with TRBD1 identical over 9 bases. The CDR3 totals 16 residues. Germline V lookup: CDR1 MDHEN, CDR2 SYDVKM. V gave up 3 bases and J gave up 0 bases; unmatched junction bases: 3. The CDR3 here is CASSLGGQGSGNTIYF. The CDR3 DNA is TGTGCCAGCAGTTTGGGGGGACAGGGCTCTGGAAACACCATATATTTT.

The chain is built from TRBV7-9 and TRBJ2-5; 7 bases line up with TRBD1. V was pared by 4 bases and J by 4 bases, with 6 bases of the junction left unmatched. The CDR3 consists of 14 residues. The germline V gene encodes CDR1 SEHNR and CDR2 FQNEAQ (reference sequence). The CDR3 loop is CASSSGGSRETQYF. The CDR3 DNA reads as TGTGCCAGCAGCTCAGGGGGATCGCGAGAGACCCAGTACTTC.

V usage is TRBV6-6 and J usage is TRBJ2-7; D is perhaps TRBD1 or TRBD2 (6 bases each). This CDR3 contains 16 residues. The V gene lost 2 bases and the J gene lost 4 bases, with 18 bases spanning the gap. Germline values: CDR1 MNHNY, CDR2 SVGAGI (reference sequence). The CDR3 DNA is TGTGCCAGCAGTTACCCGTTGTGGAGGGGGAGATACGAGCAGTACTTC. Amino acid sequence: CASSYPLWRGRYEQYF.

The CDR3 DNA reads TGTGCCAGCAGCCCCTTGCTGGGAAACACCATATATTTT. Translated, it gives CASSPLLGNTIYF. V usage is TRBV3-1 (or the pseudogene TRBV3-2) and J usage is TRBJ1-3; D not resolved. The CDR3 extends over 13 amino acids. The germline V gene encodes CDR1 LGHDT and CDR2 YNNKEL (reference sequence). Trimming shortened V by 4 bases and J by 4 bases, and 8 bases separated the two germline ends.

The V call is TRBV6-2 or TRBV6-3, the J call TRBJ1-2; maybe TRBD1 (6 bases). CDR3 length: 15 amino acids. Trimming took 2 bases from V and 2 from J, leaving 12 bases between them. Looked up from germline, CDR1 is MNHEY and CDR2 is SVGEGT. CDR3 sequence reads: CASSYRRTDNYGYTF. The CDR3 DNA reads TGTGCCAGCAGTTACCGCCGGACAGACAACTATGGCTACACCTTC.

The chain couples TRBV21-1 to TRBJ2-7. TRBV21-1 is a pseudogene segment. The CDR3 runs 20 residues. CDR3 sequence: CASSKSCVLFCRALSYEQYF. DNA for the CDR3: TGTGCCAGCAGCAAATCCTGCGTGCTTTTTTGTCGGGCGTTATCCTACGAGCAGTACTTC.

This clone was seen only once. Here the CDR3 reads CASSDGTARTDTQYF. As DNA, the CDR3 is TGTGCCAGTAGTGACGGGACAGCACGCACAGATACGCAGTATTTT. This sequence joins TRBV19 and TRBJ2-3, with 7 nucleotides matching TRBD1. V shed 5 bases and J 1 base; nucleotides not matched to a gene: 6. This CDR3 is 15 amino acids long. Germline V gene sequence: CDR1 LNHDA, CDR2 SQIVND (reference sequence).

The V and J genes are TRBV28 and TRBJ1-2; 7 bases fit TRBD1. With V trimmed by 5 bases and J by 4 bases, 4 bases remained unmatched. Germline lookup yields CDR1 MDHEN and CDR2 SYDVKM. The CDR3 runs to 13 residues. The CDR3 nucleotides are TGTGCCAGCAGTCAGGGACAGATCTATGGCTACACCTTC. It specifies CASSQGQIYGYTF.